This entry features one T cell receptor (beta chain) sequence. Its antigen remains unidentified. V was pared by 0 bases and J by 6 bases, with 12 bases between. CDR1 and CDR2 (germline): SGHRS, YFSETQ. This CDR3 is 14 amino acids long. This sample is part of a study of T cell repertoires in ileal Crohn's disease. Overall study context: The M6 sample came from neoterminal ileum during colonoscopy after surgery.

Time point given: neoterminal ileum biopsy at postoperative endoscopy, about 6 months after surgery. TCRB immunosequencing input was about 520 nanograms of biopsy DNA per sample. Assay used: immunoSEQ multiplex PCR; TCRdb lists only in-frame clones, some missing. The top ten clones hold roughly 2% of a sample with about 62,000 clones, roughly 91% of them seen once. Study-level points and caveats: Mucosal expansions were suggested to be mainly CD8 T cells. Postoperative endoscopy occurred within one year, median about 7.5 months.

V is TRBV5-1 and J is TRBJ1-2; D not certain. The sequencing input was ileal tissue. This TCR derives from an adult with Crohn's disease. CDR3 nucleotide sequence: TGCGCCAGCAGCTTGGCTGGTACTCTCAATGGCTACACCTTC. It is translated as CASSLAGTLNGYTF.